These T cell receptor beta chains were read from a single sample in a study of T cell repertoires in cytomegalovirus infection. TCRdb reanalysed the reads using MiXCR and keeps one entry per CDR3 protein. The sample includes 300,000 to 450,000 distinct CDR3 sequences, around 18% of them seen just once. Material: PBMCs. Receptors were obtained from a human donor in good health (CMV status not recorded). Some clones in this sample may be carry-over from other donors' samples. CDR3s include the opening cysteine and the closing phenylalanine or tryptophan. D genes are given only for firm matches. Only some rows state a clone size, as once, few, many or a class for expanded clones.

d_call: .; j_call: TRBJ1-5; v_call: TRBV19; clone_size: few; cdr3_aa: CASSETGARHF; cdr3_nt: TGTGCCAGTAGTGAGACGGGAGCCAGGCATTTT
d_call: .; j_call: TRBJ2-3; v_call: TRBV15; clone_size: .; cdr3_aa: CATSRAPGRQYF; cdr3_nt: TGTGCCACCAGCAGGGCCCCTGGACGGCAGTATTTT
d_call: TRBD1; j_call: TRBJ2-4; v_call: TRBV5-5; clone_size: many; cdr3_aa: CASSLVWGDRGASIAKNIQYF; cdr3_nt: TGTGCCAGCAGCTTGGTCTGGGGGGACAGGGGGGCCTCGATCGCCAAAAACATTCAGTACTTC
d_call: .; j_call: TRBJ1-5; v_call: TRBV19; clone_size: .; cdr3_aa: CASGYAAGRISGAQHF; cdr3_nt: TGTGCCAGTGGATATGCGGCAGGACGGATCTCAGGGGCCCAGCATTTT
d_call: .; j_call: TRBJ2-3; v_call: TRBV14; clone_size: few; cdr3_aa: CASSQVSYTDTQYF; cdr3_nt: TGTGCCAGCAGCCAAGTTAGTTACACAGATACGCAGTATTTT
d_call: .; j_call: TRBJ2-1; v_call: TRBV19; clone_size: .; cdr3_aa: CASTSGESSYNEQFF; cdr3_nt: .
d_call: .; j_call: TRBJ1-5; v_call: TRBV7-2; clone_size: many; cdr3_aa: CASSKAWGSNQPQHF; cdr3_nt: TGTGCCAGCAGCAAAGCGTGGGGCTCCAATCAGCCCCAGCATTTT
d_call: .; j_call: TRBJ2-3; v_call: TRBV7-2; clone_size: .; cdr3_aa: CASSLAGGGLDTQYF; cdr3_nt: TGTGCCAGCAGCTTAGCGGGTGGAGGTCTCGATACGCAGTATTTT
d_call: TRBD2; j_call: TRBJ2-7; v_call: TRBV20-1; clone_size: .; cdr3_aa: CSARKGRGGREQYF; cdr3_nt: TGCAGTGCTAGAAAGGGGCGGGGGGGCCGCGAGCAGTACTTC
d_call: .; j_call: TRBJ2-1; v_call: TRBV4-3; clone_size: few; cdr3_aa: CASSQGGRSYNEQFF; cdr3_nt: TGCGCCAGCAGCCAAGGGGGAAGGTCCTACAATGAGCAGTTCTTC
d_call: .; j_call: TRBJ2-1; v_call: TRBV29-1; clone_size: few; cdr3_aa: CSGSGQKSSYNEQFF; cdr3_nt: TGCAGCGGGTCCGGCCAGAAGAGCTCCTACAATGAGCAGTTCTTC
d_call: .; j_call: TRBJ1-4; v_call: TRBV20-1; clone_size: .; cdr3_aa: CSARSGRLAEKLFF; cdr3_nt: TGCAGTGCTAGGTCGGGGCGGCTTGCGGAAAAACTGTTTTTT
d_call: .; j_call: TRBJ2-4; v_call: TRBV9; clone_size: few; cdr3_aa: CASSQGDFSNIQYF; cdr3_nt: TGTGCCAGCAGCCAAGGGGACTTTTCAAACATTCAGTACTTC
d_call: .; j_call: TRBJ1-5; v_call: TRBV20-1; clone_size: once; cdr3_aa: CSARQGWGNQPQHF; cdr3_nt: TGCAGTGCTAGACAGGGGTGGGGCAATCAGCCCCAGCATTTT
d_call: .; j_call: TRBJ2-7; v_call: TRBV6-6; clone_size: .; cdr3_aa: CASNENRVEQYF; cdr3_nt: TGTGCCAGCAACGAGAACAGGGTCGAGCAGTACTTC
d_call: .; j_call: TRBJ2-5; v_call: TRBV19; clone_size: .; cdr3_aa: CASSPELYQETQYF; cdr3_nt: TGTGCCAGTAGTCCTGAGTTGTACCAAGAGACCCAGTACTTC
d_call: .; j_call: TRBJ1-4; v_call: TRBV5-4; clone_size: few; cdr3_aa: CASSLGQTPGEKLFF; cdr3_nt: TGTGCCAGCAGCTTGGGGCAGACACCAGGGGAAAAACTGTTTTTT
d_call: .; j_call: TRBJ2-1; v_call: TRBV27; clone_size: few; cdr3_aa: CASSPDGVWSSYNEQFF; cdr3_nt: TGTGCCAGCAGCCCGGACGGGGTGTGGAGCTCCTACAATGAGCAGTTCTTC
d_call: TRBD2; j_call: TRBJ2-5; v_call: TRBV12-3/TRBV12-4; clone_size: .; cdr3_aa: CASSLTGGGAGTQYF; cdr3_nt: TGTGCCAGCAGTTTAACGGGGGGGGGCGCTGGGACCCAGTACTTC
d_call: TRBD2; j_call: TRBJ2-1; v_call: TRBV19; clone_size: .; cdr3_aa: CASSRGLADHNEQFF; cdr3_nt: TGTGCCAGTAGTAGAGGACTAGCGGACCACAATGAGCAGTTCTTC
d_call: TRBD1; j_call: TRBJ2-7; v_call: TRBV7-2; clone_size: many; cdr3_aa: CASSSRTGLGEQYF; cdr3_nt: TGTGCCAGCAGCTCTCGGACAGGCCTTGGGGAGCAGTACTTC
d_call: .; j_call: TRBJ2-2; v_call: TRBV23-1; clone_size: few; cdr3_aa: CASSQRGFICGELFF; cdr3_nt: TGCGCCAGCAGTCAGAGGGGATTCATTTGCGGGGAGCTGTTTTTT
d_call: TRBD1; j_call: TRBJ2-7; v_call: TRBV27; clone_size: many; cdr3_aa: CASRRLGQDSYEQYF; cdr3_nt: TGTGCCAGCAGAAGACTCGGACAGGACTCCTACGAGCAGTACTTC
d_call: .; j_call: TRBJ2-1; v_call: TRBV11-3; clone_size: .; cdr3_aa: CASSFGLKGVYNEQFF; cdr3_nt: TGTGCCAGCAGCTTCGGGCTTAAAGGGGTCTACAATGAGCAGTTCTTC
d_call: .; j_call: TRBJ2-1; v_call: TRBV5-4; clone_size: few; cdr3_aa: CASSSGAGRSYNEQFF; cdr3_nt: TGTGCCAGCAGCTCGGGAGCGGGTCGCTCCTACAATGAGCAGTTCTTC
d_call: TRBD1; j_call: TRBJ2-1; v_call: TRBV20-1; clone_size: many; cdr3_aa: CSATTRQGKNEQFF; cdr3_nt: TGCAGTGCTACCACCCGACAGGGAAAAAATGAGCAGTTCTTC
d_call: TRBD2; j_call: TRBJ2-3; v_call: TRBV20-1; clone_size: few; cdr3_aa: CSAIRTSGGFTDTQYF; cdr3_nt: TGCAGTGCTATAAGGACTAGCGGCGGATTCACAGATACGCAGTATTTT
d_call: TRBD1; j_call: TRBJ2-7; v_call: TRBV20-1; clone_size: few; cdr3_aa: CSASPYPGQGVYEQYF; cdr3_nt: TGCAGTGCTAGCCCGTACCCAGGACAGGGGGTCTACGAGCAGTACTTC
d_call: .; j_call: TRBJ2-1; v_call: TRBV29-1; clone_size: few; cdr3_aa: CSVRGRVEYNEQFF; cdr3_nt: TGCAGCGTTCGCGGCAGAGTGGAATACAATGAGCAGTTCTTC
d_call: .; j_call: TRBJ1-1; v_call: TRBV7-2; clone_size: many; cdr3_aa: CASSLVREAFF; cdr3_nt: TGTGCCAGCAGCTTAGTCAGGGAAGCTTTCTTT
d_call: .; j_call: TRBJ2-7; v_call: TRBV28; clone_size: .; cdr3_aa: CASSPAGGWVYEQYF; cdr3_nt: TGTGCCAGCAGTCCGGCTGGGGGATGGGTCTACGAGCAGTACTTC
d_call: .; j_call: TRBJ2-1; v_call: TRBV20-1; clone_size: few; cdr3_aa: CSAVASNSYNEQFF; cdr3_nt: TGCAGTGCTGTCGCTAGTAACTCCTACAATGAGCAGTTCTTC
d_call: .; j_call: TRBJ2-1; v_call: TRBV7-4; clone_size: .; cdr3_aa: CASSLLGGIEQFF; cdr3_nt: TGTGCCAGCAGCTTACTAGGGGGGATTGAGCAGTTCTTC
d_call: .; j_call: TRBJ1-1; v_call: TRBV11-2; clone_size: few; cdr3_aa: CASSQRIDTEAFF; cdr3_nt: TGTGCCAGCAGCCAGCGCATCGACACTGAAGCTTTCTTT
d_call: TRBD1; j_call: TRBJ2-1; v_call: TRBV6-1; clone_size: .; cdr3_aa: CASSPRTGSVSGSYNEQFF; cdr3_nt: TGTGCCAGCAGTCCTCGGACAGGCTCGGTATCGGGCTCCTACAATGAGCAGTTCTTC
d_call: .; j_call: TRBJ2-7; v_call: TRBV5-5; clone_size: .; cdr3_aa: CASSLDQSYEQYF; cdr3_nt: TGTGCCAGCAGCTTGGACCAGTCCTACGAGCAGTACTTC
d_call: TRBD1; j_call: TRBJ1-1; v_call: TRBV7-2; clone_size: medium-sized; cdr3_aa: CASTRQGRALNTEAFF; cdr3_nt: TGTGCCAGCACCCGACAGGGTAGGGCCCTGAACACTGAAGCTTTCTTT
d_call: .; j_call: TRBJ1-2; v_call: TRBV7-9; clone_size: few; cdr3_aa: CASSSGHYGYTF; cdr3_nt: TGTGCCAGCAGCTCGGGGCACTATGGCTACACCTTC
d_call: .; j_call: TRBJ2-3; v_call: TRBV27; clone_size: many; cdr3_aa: CASTTGSQNTQYF; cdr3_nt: TGTGCCAGCACTACGGGGTCCCAAAATACGCAGTATTTT
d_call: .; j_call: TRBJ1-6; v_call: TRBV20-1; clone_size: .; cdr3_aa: CSASRDGNSPLHF; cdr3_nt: TGCAGTGCTAGCCGGGACGGGAATTCACCCCTCCACTTT
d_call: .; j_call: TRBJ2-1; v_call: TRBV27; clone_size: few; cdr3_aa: CASSRSAGDFSYNEQFF; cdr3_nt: TGTGCCAGCAGCCGTAGTGCGGGCGACTTCTCCTACAATGAGCAGTTCTTC
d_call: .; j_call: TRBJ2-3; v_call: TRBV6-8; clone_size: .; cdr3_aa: CASSYSRGTDTQYF; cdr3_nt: TGTGCCAGCAGTTACTCGAGGGGTACAGATACGCAGTATTTT
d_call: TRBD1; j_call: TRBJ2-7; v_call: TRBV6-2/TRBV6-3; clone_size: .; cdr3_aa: CASSYGTGSSYEQYF; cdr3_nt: TGTGCCAGCAGTTACGGGACAGGGAGCTCCTACGAGCAGTACTTC
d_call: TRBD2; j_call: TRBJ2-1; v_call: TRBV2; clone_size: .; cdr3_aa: CASGGLAVYNEQFF; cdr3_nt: TGTGCCAGCGGGGGACTAGCGGTTTACAATGAGCAGTTCTTC
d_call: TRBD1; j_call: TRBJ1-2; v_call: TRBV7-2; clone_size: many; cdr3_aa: CASRPARGQGSTF; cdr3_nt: TGTGCCAGCAGGCCCGCCCGGGGACAGGGCAGCACCTTC
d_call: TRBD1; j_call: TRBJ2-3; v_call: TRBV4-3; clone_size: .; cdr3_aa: CASSQVYGTGDTDTQYF; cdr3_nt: TGCGCCAGCAGCCAAGTTTACGGGACAGGGGACACAGATACGCAGTATTTT
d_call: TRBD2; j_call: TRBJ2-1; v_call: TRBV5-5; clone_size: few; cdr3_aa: CASSRPGTLGLAGGRSYNEQFF; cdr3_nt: TGTGCCAGCAGCCGGCCGGGGACCCTAGGACTAGCGGGAGGGCGGTCCTACAATGAGCAGTTCTTC
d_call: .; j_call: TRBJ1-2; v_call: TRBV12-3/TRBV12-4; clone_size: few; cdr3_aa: CASSYHGQLRGYTF; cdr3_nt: TGTGCCAGCAGTTACCACGGACAGTTGAGAGGCTACACCTTC
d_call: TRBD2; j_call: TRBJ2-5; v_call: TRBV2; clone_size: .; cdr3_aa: CASSDPSGGETQYF; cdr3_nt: TGTGCCAGCAGTGATCCTAGCGGGGGAGAGACCCAGTACTTC
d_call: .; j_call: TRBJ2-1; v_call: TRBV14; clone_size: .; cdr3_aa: CASSRAPGYGKFF; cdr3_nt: TGTGCCAGCAGCCGAGCCCCGGGGTATGGAAAGTTCTTC
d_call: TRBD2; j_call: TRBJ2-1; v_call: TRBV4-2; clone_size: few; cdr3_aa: CASSSQRASGGRGQFF; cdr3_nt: TGTGCCAGCAGCTCTCAACGGGCTAGCGGGGGTCGAGGGCAGTTCTTC
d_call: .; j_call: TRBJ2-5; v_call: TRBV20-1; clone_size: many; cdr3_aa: CSAGQTTGLEETQYF; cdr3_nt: TGCAGTGCTGGACAAACGACTGGTTTGGAAGAGACCCAGTACTTC
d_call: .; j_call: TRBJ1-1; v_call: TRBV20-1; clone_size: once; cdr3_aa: CSARDPNGATEQAFF; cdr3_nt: TGCAGTGCTAGAGATCCAAATGGGGCGACAGAACAAGCTTTCTTT
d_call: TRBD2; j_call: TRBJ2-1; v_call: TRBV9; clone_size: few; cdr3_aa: CASSVATGGNEQFF; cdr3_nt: TGTGCCAGCAGCGTAGCTACGGGGGGCAATGAGCAGTTCTTC
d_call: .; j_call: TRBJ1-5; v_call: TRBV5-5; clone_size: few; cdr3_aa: CASSFSTGYNQPQHF; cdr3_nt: TGTGCCAGCAGCTTCAGTACAGGTTACAATCAGCCCCAGCATTTT
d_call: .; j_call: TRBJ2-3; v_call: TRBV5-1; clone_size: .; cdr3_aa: CASSPAYSFQDTQYF; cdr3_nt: TGCGCCAGCAGCCCGGCCTACTCCTTCCAGGATACGCAGTATTTT